These T cell receptor beta chains were read from a single sample in a study of technical replicates of blood from several donors. Profiled with immunoSEQ multiplex PCR; TCRdb holds only in-frame clones, not every one. Of 65,000 to 80,000 clones listed, 95% to 98% are singletons. Sequencing was done on a sample of T cells isolated from PBMCs. Receptors originate from a human donor in good health. Both conserved end residues are part of each CDR3. The D gene is left open where the match is weak. The size entry is marked missing in some rows and otherwise reads once, few, many or a size class.

j_gene,v_gene,abundance,d_gene,CDR3aa,CDR3nt
TRBJ2-1,TRBV4-3,-,TRBD2,CASSQDWTSGSPSSYNEQFF,TGCGCCAGCAGCCAAGACTGGACTAGCGGGAGCCCAAGCTCCTACAATGAGCAGTTCTTC
TRBJ2-7,TRBV7-2,-,TRBD2,CASSLEGWGGTRYEQYF,TGTGCCAGCAGCTTAGAGGGCTGGGGAGGGACCCGTTACGAGCAGTACTTC
TRBJ2-7,TRBV14,-,-,CASSQENRNSYEQYF,TGTGCCAGCAGCCAAGAGAATAGAAATTCTTACGAGCAGTACTTC
TRBJ2-3,TRBV9,-,-,CASSLRQSTDTQYF,TGTGCCAGCAGCCTAAGACAGAGCACAGATACGCAGTATTTT
TRBJ2-7,TRBV27,-,-,CASSLSGLLPYEQYF,TGTGCCAGCAGTTTATCGGGACTTCTTCCCTACGAGCAGTACTTC
TRBJ2-7,TRBV7-9,-,-,CASSLSSTYEQYF,TGTGCCAGCAGCTTAAGTAGTACCTACGAGCAGTACTTC
TRBJ2-1,TRBV11-3,once,-,CASSTLSGEQFF,TGTGCCAGCAGCACCCTCTCCGGTGAGCAGTTCTTC
TRBJ2-3,TRBV30,once,TRBD1,CAWSATFGQGWTDTQYF,TGTGCCTGGAGTGCCACTTTCGGACAGGGCTGGACAGATACGCAGTATTTT
TRBJ2-1,TRBV7-6,-,TRBD1,CASSPGTAPPYNEQFF,TGTGCCAGCAGCCCTGGGACAGCCCCCCCATACAATGAGCAGTTCTTC
TRBJ2-7,TRBV11-2,-,-,CASSRYEQYF,TGTGCCAGCAGCCGTTACGAGCAGTACTTC
TRBJ1-1,TRBV13,-,-,CASSLGSSGDTEAFF,TGTGCCAGCAGCCTAGGAAGCAGCGGAGACACTGAAGCTTTCTTT
TRBJ2-7,TRBV4-1,once,-,CASSRGLKSSYEQYF,TGCGCCAGCAGCCGCGGTTTGAAAAGCTCCTACGAGCAGTACTTC
TRBJ2-5,TRBV14,once,-,CASSQEPGETQYF,TGTGCCAGCAGCCAAGAGCCGGGGGAGACCCAGTACTTC
TRBJ2-5,TRBV21-1,-,-,CASSKHGLALTQETQYF,TGTGCCAGCAGCAAACATGGGCTAGCGCTGACCCAAGAGACCCAGTACTTC
TRBJ2-1,TRBV11-3,-,-,CASSLVRNSNEQFF,TGTGCCAGCAGCTTAGTGAGGAATAGCAATGAGCAGTTCTTC
TRBJ1-2,TRBV6-5,-,-,CASSYVEGAGGYTF,TGTGCCAGCAGTTACGTAGAAGGGGCTGGGGGCTACACCTTC
TRBJ1-2,TRBV19,-,-,CASTDSSFYGYTF,TGTGCCAGTACGGACAGCTCTTTCTATGGCTACACCTTC
TRBJ1-1,TRBV6-6,-,TRBD1,CASSKPSGTGNTEAFF,TGTGCCAGCAGCAAACCCTCCGGGACAGGGAACACTGAAGCTTTCTTT
TRBJ2-7,TRBV11-3,-,TRBD1,CASTLPGQGRHEQYF,TGTGCCAGCACGCTACCGGGACAGGGAAGGCACGAGCAGTACTTC
TRBJ2-7,TRBV27,-,TRBD2,CASSWSGAGEQYF,TGTGCCAGCAGTTGGAGCGGGGCGGGAGAGCAGTACTTC
TRBJ2-3,TRBV7-9,-,TRBD2,CASSFLAGATDTQYF,TGTGCCAGCAGCTTCTTAGCGGGAGCCACAGATACGCAGTATTTT
TRBJ1-5,TRBV7-2,-,TRBD1,CASSSGTGGYSNQPQHF,TGTGCCAGCAGCTCTGGGACAGGAGGGTATAGCAATCAGCCCCAGCATTTT
TRBJ2-7,TRBV6-1,-,-,CASSDRGDRTYEQYF,TGTGCCAGCAGTGATCGAGGAGATCGAACCTACGAGCAGTACTTC
TRBJ2-1,TRBV27,-,-,CASSLPTGTSLRREQFF,TGTGCCAGCAGTTTACCCACCGGGACTTCCCTCAGGCGTGAGCAGTTCTTC
TRBJ2-7,TRBV15,-,TRBD1,CATTSRGLPESEQYF,TGTGCCACTACCTCGAGGGGGCTACCTGAGTCCGAGCAGTACTTC
TRBJ2-4,TRBV6-5,-,TRBD1,CASSPTTGVGNIQYF,TGTGCCAGCAGTCCGACTACAGGGGTAGGGAACATTCAGTACTTC
TRBJ2-2,TRBV7-8,-,-,CASSLRQLNTGELFF,TGTGCCAGCAGCCTTAGACAGTTGAACACCGGGGAGCTGTTTTTT
TRBJ2-3,TRBV4-3,-,-,CASSQDSSVVPSTDTQYF,TGCGCCAGCAGCCAAGATAGCTCAGTGGTCCCTAGCACAGATACGCAGTATTTT
TRBJ1-4,TRBV12-5,-,-,CASGEGLLLNEKLFF,TGTGCTAGTGGAGAGGGACTGCTCTTGAATGAAAAACTGTTTTTT
TRBJ2-7,TRBV13,once,-,CASSSSSYEQYF,TGTGCCAGCAGCTCTTCCTCCTACGAGCAGTACTTC
TRBJ1-1,TRBV7-9,-,-,CASSEDSYMNTEAFF,TGTGCCAGCAGCGAGGACAGCTACATGAACACTGAAGCTTTCTTT
TRBJ2-5,TRBV7-7,-,TRBD1,CASSQGARETQYF,TGTGCTAGCAGTCAGGGGGCGCGGGAGACCCAGTACTTC
TRBJ1-1,TRBV5-4,-,TRBD1,CASSYDRDTEAFF,TGTGCCAGCAGCTATGACAGGGACACTGAAGCTTTCTTT
TRBJ2-7,TRBV4-1,-,-,CASSQDGIADSYEQYF,TGCGCCAGCAGCCAAGATGGGATAGCGGACTCCTACGAGCAGTACTTC
TRBJ2-2,TRBV30,once,TRBD2,CAWKGLAGYTGELFF,TGTGCCTGGAAAGGACTAGCGGGATACACCGGGGAGCTGTTTTTT
TRBJ2-7,TRBV14,-,TRBD2,CASSPNPGLANYEQYF,TGTGCCAGCAGCCCTAACCCGGGACTAGCGAACTACGAGCAGTACTTC
TRBJ2-3,TRBV7-9,-,TRBD1,CASSLARGLDTQYF,TGTGCCAGCAGCTTAGCCAGGGGGTTGGATACGCAGTATTTT
TRBJ2-1,TRBV27,-,-,CASSFGQTASSYNEQFF,TGTGCCAGCAGTTTTGGACAGACCGCTAGCTCCTACAATGAGCAGTTCTTC
TRBJ2-2,TRBV15,-,TRBD1,CATSRKGQGGNTGELFF,TGTGCCACCAGCAGAAAGGGACAGGGGGGAAACACCGGGGAGCTGTTTTTT
TRBJ1-1,TRBV15,-,-,CATSRDGEGTTEAFF,TGTGCCACCAGCAGAGATGGGGAGGGGACCACTGAAGCTTTCTTT
TRBJ2-7,TRBV5-4,-,TRBD2,CASSLEASGRGEQYF,TGTGCCAGCAGCTTGGAGGCTAGCGGGAGGGGCGAGCAGTACTTC
TRBJ1-2,TRBV27,-,TRBD1,CASSFHRDRGYGYTF,TGTGCCAGCAGTTTTCACAGGGACAGGGGCTATGGCTACACCTTC
TRBJ2-3,TRBV5-1,-,-,CASSFTRSADTQYF,TGCGCCAGCAGCTTCACCAGAAGTGCAGATACGCAGTATTTT
TRBJ2-3,TRBV27,-,TRBD2,CASSLIGLAPDTQYF,TGTGCCAGCAGTTTAATAGGACTAGCTCCGGATACGCAGTATTTT